This T cell receptor (beta chain) was captured in a study of T cell changes during pregnancy in multiple sclerosis. This clone occurred once. CDR1 SGHNT and CDR2 YENEEA come from the germline V gene. This CDR3 is 15 amino acids long. After removal of 5 bases from V and 3 bases from J, the junction contained 5 bases not matched to a gene. Sequenced by immunoSEQ multiplex PCR; TCRdb stores in-frame clones only, minus some. The data show just under 50,000 clones, approximately 93% seen once. The chain has TRBV11-3 and TRBJ2-5, with 11 bases identical to TRBD2. This clonotype was sampled from a female donor with multiple sclerosis, enrolled in a pregnancy study. Sample: CD4+ T cells from peripheral blood mononuclear cells, taken in the third trimester of pregnancy. The CDR3 region is CASSPIAGGKETQYF. CDR3 coding DNA: TGTGCCAGCAGCCCAATAGCGGGGGGGAAAGAGACCCAGTACTTC.